This is a list of T cell receptor beta chains from one sample in a study of blood T cell repertoires in COVID-19. Profiling relied on immunoSEQ multiplex PCR, and the TCRdb table lists in-frame clones only, not all of them. The table shows roughly 250,000 clones, with approximately 82% occurring only once. Sequencing was carried out using peripheral blood. These receptors all stem from a woman older than 75 with active or convalescent COVID-19. CDR3s include the opening cysteine and the closing phenylalanine or tryptophan. D genes are given only for firm matches.

>.|TRBV6-5|TRBJ1-5
CASRGGDQPQHF
>.|TRBV11-2|TRBJ2-1
CASSSTRVLLYNEQFF
>TRBD2|TRBV7-2|TRBJ2-7
CASSLEGTSGSRIRYF
>.|TRBV2|TRBJ1-2
CASNLNGGGYTF
>.|TRBV6-5|TRBJ2-3
CASRPRGGPDTQYF
>.|TRBV19|TRBJ2-3
CASSIRGVRGTYHTQYF
>.|TRBV18|TRBJ1-2
CASSPPNGYNGYTF
>.|TRBV18|TRBJ1-3
CASSQDSTGNTIYF
>.|TRBV10-3|TRBJ1-2
CAIKAGNYGYTF
>.|TRBV3-1/TRBV3-2|TRBJ2-1
CASSQVLLVSYNEQFF
>.|TRBV27|TRBJ2-7
CASSSPYTSSLYEQYF
>.|TRBV10-3|TRBJ2-1
CAISGRQYNEQFF
>TRBD1|TRBV5-1|TRBJ1-1
CASSFDRDTEAFF
>.|TRBV18|TRBJ2-1
CASSPPSGDSPFSYNEQFF
>.|TRBV6-5|TRBJ2-2
CASRTMTGELFF
>TRBD2|TRBV9|TRBJ2-3
CASSVGLAGAPWQYF
>.|TRBV2|TRBJ1-4
CASSEIGGFNEKLFF
>TRBD1|TRBV10-3|TRBJ2-7
CAISGTGAFEQYF
>.|TRBV3-1/TRBV3-2|TRBJ2-2
CASSPRLDYGELFF
>.|TRBV5-1|TRBJ1-1
CASSWGVEAFF
>.|TRBV4-2|TRBJ1-2
CASSPREGSGYTF
>.|TRBV7-2|TRBJ1-2
CASSSNTLSGGYTF
>.|TRBV28|TRBJ2-1
CASSLYSGNQFF
>.|TRBV3-1/TRBV3-2|TRBJ1-6
CASSQSSANSPLHF
>.|TRBV10-3|TRBJ2-6
CAISEVRSGANVLTF
>.|TRBV19|TRBJ1-5
CASSTTGYWDQPQHF
>TRBD1|TRBV28|TRBJ1-4
CASSSPRGTGEGEKLFF
>TRBD2|TRBV6-1|TRBJ2-1
CASSETSGVQSEQFF
>.|TRBV14|TRBJ1-1
CASSLVRGTEAFF
>.|TRBV7-9|TRBJ1-1
CATRGRLNTEAFF
>.|TRBV7-8|TRBJ1-2
CASSRRTETNYGYTF
>.|TRBV15|TRBJ1-6
CATSRDYSGVSNSPLHF
>.|TRBV28|TRBJ1-4
CASSRPRGGEKLFF
>TRBD1|TRBV5-1|TRBJ1-1
CASSPGTGYLGSEAFF
>.|TRBV6-5|TRBJ2-4
CASTWDTLNIQYF
>.|TRBV19|TRBJ1-5
CASSNQGNQPQHF
>.|TRBV6-5|TRBJ1-5
CASSYSHRADQPQHF
>TRBD1|TRBV28|TRBJ1-2
CASRLDRGANYGYTF
>.|TRBV5-1|TRBJ1-1
CASRYSTGNTEAFF
>.|TRBV10-1|TRBJ2-1
CASTTGRPKINEQFF
>TRBD1|TRBV7-9|TRBJ1-3
CASSSTGGRNTIYF
>.|TRBV5-6|TRBJ1-5
CASSLYGGTGNQPQHF
>.|TRBV27|TRBJ2-7
CASKGHLSYEQYF
>.|TRBV28|TRBJ1-5
CASRAGSNQPQHF
>.|TRBV30|TRBJ1-1
CAWSSRVGDTEAFF
>.|TRBV5-5|TRBJ2-5
CASSLEGGGETQYF
>.|TRBV19|TRBJ1-1
CASTAVPMNTEAFF
>TRBD1|TRBV5-1|TRBJ1-1
CASSWGQGGTEAFF
>.|TRBV30|TRBJ2-3
CAWSQKGAGDTQYF
>TRBD1|TRBV25-1|TRBJ2-2
CASRPTGFSPGELFF